This note documents a single T cell receptor beta chain sequence. Its antigen is not known. This sample was included in a study of T-cell reconstitution after alpha-beta-depleted transplantation in children. Overall study findings and caveats: Newly produced T cells mostly accounted for T-cell counts and diversity one year post-transplant. Expanded graft clones, several hundred of them, were reportedly the source of alpha-beta T cells about two months after transplant. Surviving recipient T cells and intrathymic progenitors accounted for some patients' high TCRbeta diversity at day 60.

Unique molecular identifiers tagged the TCRbeta library. TCRdb fed the PCR reads into MiXCR, producing one record per CDR3 protein. The sample includes roughly 790,000 distinct CDR3 sequences, roughly 15% seen only once; the top ten take about 5%. With 0 bases clipped from V and 3 bases from J, the junction kept 21 bases outside the gene matches. The germline gives CDR1 SGHRS, CDR2 YFSETQ. CDR3 size: 22 residues. This specimen consisted of PBMCs, mostly from graft donor cells, obtained 360 days after TCRalphabeta/CD19-depleted stem cell transplant. The chain recombines TRBV5-1 with TRBJ2-7; TRBD2 matches at 13 bases. This clonotype originated in a male patient under 18 who had a stem cell transplant for acute lymphoblastic leukemia, so the T cells may come from the graft donor. CDR3 region: CASSLEGLAGKSEGPSYYEQYF. The CDR3 bases are TGCGCCAGCAGCTTGGAGGGACTAGCGGGAAAGTCTGAGGGTCCGAGCTACTACGAGCAGTACTTC.